The rows below give T cell receptor beta chains drawn from one sample of a study of T cell repertoires in cytomegalovirus infection. Each CDR3 protein gets one entry after TCRdb re-called the reads with MiXCR. The table shows about 700,000 distinct CDR3 sequences, with about 33% occurring only once. No antigens are known for them. The sequenced sample was cultured PBMCs, obtained from culture after CMV antigen stimulation. Receptors originate from a human donor in good health (CMV status not recorded). Some clones in this sample may be carry-over from other donors' samples. CDR3s include the opening cysteine and the closing phenylalanine or tryptophan. A D gene is named only where the DNA matches it firmly. The size field is filled for only some rows; it gives once, few, many or a size class.

j_call,clone_size,v_call,d_call,cdr3_aa,cdr3_nt
TRBJ1-1,.,TRBV28,.,CASSLSSGHTEAFF,TGTGCCAGCAGTTTATCATCTGGGCACACTGAAGCTTTCTTT
TRBJ2-2,few,TRBV6-1,.,CASKVFGGPTGELFF,TGTGCCAGCAAGGTCTTTGGGGGGCCCACCGGGGAGCTGTTTTTT
TRBJ2-3,.,TRBV6-1,.,CASSDQATDTQYF,TGTGCCAGCAGCGATCAGGCCACAGATACGCAGTATTTT
TRBJ1-3,.,TRBV7-2,TRBD1,CTSSFDRGSGNTIYF,TGTACCAGCAGCTTCGACAGGGGCTCTGGAAACACCATATATTTT
TRBJ1-1,few,TRBV6-1,.,CASIRGMNTEAFF,TGTGCCAGCATTCGGGGGATGAACACTGAAGCTTTCTTT
TRBJ2-1,few,TRBV4-1,TRBD1,CASSPGQGPAGSWVF,TGCGCCAGCAGCCCCGGACAGGGTCCTGCGGGGAGCTGGGTCTTC
TRBJ2-3,few,TRBV7-2,.,CASTNPALLDTQYF,TGTGCCAGCACCAACCCTGCCTTATTGGATACGCAGTATTTT
TRBJ2-1,few,TRBV6-6,.,CASSYSSGPSYNEQFF,TGTGCCAGCAGTTACTCGAGCGGCCCTTCCTACAATGAGCAGTTCTTC
TRBJ2-1,.,TRBV2,.,CASSQPSYNEQFF,TGTGCCAGCAGTCAACCCTCCTACAATGAGCAGTTCTTC
TRBJ2-7,few,TRBV7-2,.,CASSPFGPPYEQYF,TGTGCCAGCAGCCCATTCGGGCCCCCCTACGAGCAGTACTTC
TRBJ2-7,many,TRBV7-2,TRBD1,CASSQTGFYEQYF,TGTGCCAGCAGCCAGACAGGGTTCTACGAGCAGTACTTC
TRBJ1-2,.,TRBV4-1,.,CASSQTYDYGYTF,TGCGCCAGCAGCCAGACCTACGACTATGGCTACACCTTC
TRBJ2-7,few,TRBV7-9,TRBD2,CASSLSRTSGGVTTYEQYF,TGTGCCAGCAGCTTATCCCGGACTAGCGGGGGGGTGACTACCTACGAGCAGTACTTC
TRBJ1-1,.,TRBV7-3,.,CASSLSSSIAFF,TGTGCCAGCAGCTTATCGTCTAGTATAGCTTTCTTT
TRBJ2-3,many,TRBV7-2,.,CASSPQPGDTQYF,TGTGCCAGCAGCCCGCAACCAGGGGATACGCAGTATTTT
TRBJ2-1,.,TRBV30,.,CAWSGGREQFF,TGTGCCTGGAGTGGGGGGAGGGAGCAGTTCTTC
TRBJ2-2,.,TRBV7-9,TRBD2,CASSFGGGPPGELFF,TGTGCCAGCAGCTTCGGCGGGGGGCCCCCCGGGGAGCTGTTTTTT
TRBJ2-1,few,TRBV19,.,CASSIGGLPSGYNEQFF,TGTGCCAGTAGTATAGGAGGACTACCCTCCGGCTACAATGAGCAGTTCTTC
TRBJ2-7,.,TRBV19,.,CASSMFSAGVHEQYF,TGTGCCAGTAGTATGTTTTCTGCTGGGGTCCACGAGCAGTACTTC
TRBJ2-7,few,TRBV7-2,.,CASSFILPSYEQYF,TGTGCCAGCAGCTTCATACTACCCTCCTACGAGCAGTACTTC
TRBJ1-1,.,TRBV3-1,.,CASRPGSGINTEAFF,TGTGCCAGCAGGCCGGGGAGCGGCATCAACACTGAAGCTTTCTTT
TRBJ2-3,many,TRBV12-3/TRBV12-4,.,CASSWLPTTDTQYF,TGTGCCAGCAGTTGGCTTCCTACCACAGATACGCAGTATTTT
TRBJ2-7,few,TRBV12-3/TRBV12-4,TRBD1,CASTPRTGPYEQYF,TGTGCCAGCACCCCCCGGACAGGGCCCTACGAGCAGTACTTC
TRBJ2-5,.,TRBV12-3/TRBV12-4,.,CASSVYNVETQYF,TGTGCCAGCAGTGTATACAATGTGGAGACCCAGTACTTC
TRBJ1-6,.,TRBV7-6,.,CASSLAQRVSPLHF,TGTGCCAGCAGCTTAGCGCAAAGGGTTTCACCCCTCCACTTT
TRBJ2-2,.,TRBV2,.,CATSGALPTGELFF,TGTGCCACCTCGGGAGCCCTTCCCACCGGGGAGCTGTTTTTT
TRBJ2-1,few,TRBV7-2,TRBD1,CASRGQGGGEQFF,TGTGCCAGCAGGGGACAGGGGGGCGGTGAGCAGTTCTTC
TRBJ2-7,.,TRBV11-2,.,CASSPYGDEQYF,TGTGCCAGCAGCCCCTATGGTGACGAGCAGTACTTC
TRBJ1-3,few,TRBV6-2/TRBV6-3,.,CASSLDGQGNTIYF,TGTGCCAGCAGCCTGGACGGACAAGGAAACACCATATATTTT
TRBJ2-7,.,TRBV10-3,.,CAIGDTGSSYEQYF,TGTGCCATCGGGGACACGGGGAGCTCCTACGAGCAGTACTTC
TRBJ2-1,.,TRBV7-2,.,CASSRQTSSRAYNEQFF,TGTGCCAGCAGCCGACAGACCAGTAGCAGGGCTTACAATGAGCAGTTCTTC
TRBJ1-4,.,TRBV6-6,.,CASSYLLVTEKLFF,TGTGCCAGCAGTTACCTTTTGGTAACTGAAAAACTGTTTTTT
TRBJ2-5,few,TRBV12-3/TRBV12-4,.,CASSILGAETQYF,TGTGCCAGCAGTATTCTCGGGGCAGAGACCCAGTACTTC